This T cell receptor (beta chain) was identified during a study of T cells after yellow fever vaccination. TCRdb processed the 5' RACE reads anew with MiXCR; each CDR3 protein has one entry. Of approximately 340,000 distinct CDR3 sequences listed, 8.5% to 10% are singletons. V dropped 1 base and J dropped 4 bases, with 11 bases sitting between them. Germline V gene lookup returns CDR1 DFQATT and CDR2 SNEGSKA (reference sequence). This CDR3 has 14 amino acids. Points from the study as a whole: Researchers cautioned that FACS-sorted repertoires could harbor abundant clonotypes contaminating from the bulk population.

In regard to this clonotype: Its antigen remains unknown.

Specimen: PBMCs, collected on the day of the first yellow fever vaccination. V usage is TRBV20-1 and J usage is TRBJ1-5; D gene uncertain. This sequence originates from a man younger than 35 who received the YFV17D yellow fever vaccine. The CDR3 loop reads CSARGDTANQPQHF. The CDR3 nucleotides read TGCAGTGCTAGAGGAGATACAGCTAATCAGCCCCAGCATTTT.